This is a list of T cell receptor beta chains from one sample in a study of metastatic and nonmetastatic thyroid tumors. TCRdb ran MiXCR on the PCR reads. The profile shows 15,000 to 20,000 clones, roughly 20% of them singletons. The sequenced material came from adjacent normal tissue. These TCRs come from a female donor with papillary thyroid cancer or a benign thyroid nodule (not recorded which). Some clones in this sample may be carry-over from other donors' samples. Each CDR3 is given with its conserved first and last residue. Fields, in order: D gene, J gene, clone size, V gene, CDR3 DNA, CDR3 protein. D genes are given only for firm matches. The size of a clone is reported for some rows only, either as once, few or many, or as a class for expanded clones.

TRBD2 TRBJ2-2 once TRBV24-1 TGTGCCACCAGTGATTCTCTAGCGGGATTGAGCTGTCGGACCGGGGAGCTGTTTTTT CATSDSLAGLSCRTGELFF
. TRBJ1-5 . TRBV6-1 TGTGCCAGCAGTGGCCTAGACATGGGTTCACATAATCAGCCCCAGCATTTT CASSGLDMGSHNQPQHF
TRBD2 TRBJ2-1 few TRBV6-1 TGTGCCAGCACCCCGATAGCGGGAGGGTACAATGAGCAGTTCTTC CASTPIAGGYNEQFF
. TRBJ2-3 . TRBV5-1 TGCGCCAGCAGCCGCCCGGAGACGGATACACAGTATTTT CASSRPETDTQYF
TRBD2 TRBJ2-1 . TRBV7-2 TGTGCCAGCAGCTCCGGACTAGCGGGAGAGGGAGAGCAGTTCTTC CASSSGLAGEGEQFF
. TRBJ1-6 medium-sized TRBV6-1 TGTGCCAGCACCCTCCGGAGGGGTCAAAATTCACCCCTCCACTTT CASTLRRGQNSPLHF
. TRBJ2-3 few TRBV24-1 TGTGCCACCACAGGGGCATCGGATACGCAGTATTTT CATTGASDTQYF
. TRBJ2-7 few TRBV27 TGTGCCAGCAGTTCCGGCCAGGCCTCCTACGAGCAGTACTTC CASSSGQASYEQYF
. TRBJ2-1 many TRBV6-2/TRBV6-3 TGTGCCAGCAGTGCTAGCAGCTCCTACAATGAGCAGTTCTTC CASSASSSYNEQFF
. TRBJ2-5 many TRBV5-6 TGTGCCAGCAGCTCGCTGGGACGGCTCGTAGAAGAGACCCAGTACTTC CASSSLGRLVEETQYF
. TRBJ1-3 . TRBV2 TGTGCCAGCGGATTGAACTCTGGAAACACCATATATTTT CASGLNSGNTIYF
. TRBJ2-3 . TRBV27 TGTGCCAGCAGTTACTCGCCGGGGGGCGGAACAGATACGCAGTATTTT CASSYSPGGGTDTQYF
. TRBJ1-1 . TRBV6-1 TGTGCCAGCAGTGAGGAGTTTTGGACTGAAGCTTTCTTT CASSEEFWTEAFF
TRBD2 TRBJ2-6 . TRBV11-2 TGTGCCAGCAGCTTAGGCGGGGACTACTCTGGGGCCAACGTCCTGACTTTC CASSLGGDYSGANVLTF
. TRBJ1-1 few TRBV2 TGTGCCAGCAGTGCCTTAATGAACACTGAAGCTTTCTTT CASSALMNTEAFF
. TRBJ2-1 . TRBV12-5 TGTGCTAGTGGACCAAGTAGGGGGGCTACCTACAATGAGCAGTTCTTC CASGPSRGATYNEQFF
. TRBJ2-3 . TRBV9 TGTGCCAGCAGCGTAGGCGGGGGCCCCACAGATACGCAGTATTTT CASSVGGGPTDTQYF
TRBD1 TRBJ1-3 . TRBV3-1 TGTGCCAGCAGCCGGCGGACAGGGTCAGGAAACACCATATACTTT CASSRRTGSGNTIYF
. TRBJ1-2 many TRBV7-3 TGTGCCAGCAGCTTATATCGCGGGAATGGCTACACCTTC CASSLYRGNGYTF
. TRBJ2-3 . TRBV28 TGTGCCAGCAGTTTTATCCAGGGGAAAAACTGGGGTACGCAGTATTTT CASSFIQGKNWGTQYF
. TRBJ2-6 many TRBV7-9 TGTGCCAGCTCAGGGGGACGGGGGGATTCTGGGGCCAACGTCCTGACTTTC CASSGGRGDSGANVLTF
TRBD1 TRBJ1-1 few TRBV6-5 TGTGCCAGCAGTTACGCCGGACAGGAGAACACTGAAGCTTTCTTT CASSYAGQENTEAFF
TRBD1 TRBJ2-5 . TRBV7-9 TGTGCCAGCAGCAACCGGGACAGGGGTGTTTTCGAGACCCAGTACTTC CASSNRDRGVFETQYF
. TRBJ1-2 . TRBV6-1 TGTGCCAGCAGTCGGACTGCACTGGGCTATGGCTACACCTTC CASSRTALGYGYTF
. TRBJ2-7 . TRBV10-3 TGTGCCATCAGTGAGGACAGGACCTTCTACGAGCAGTACTTC CAISEDRTFYEQYF
. TRBJ2-4 many TRBV28 TGTGCCAGCAGTCCACTAGAATATTATTCCAAAAACATTCAGTACTTC CASSPLEYYSKNIQYF
. TRBJ2-7 . TRBV27 TGTGCCAACAGTTCCGGGTCGGGACCGACGCCTTACGAGCAGTACTTT CANSSGSGPTPYEQYF
TRBD1 TRBJ2-7 medium-sized TRBV20-1 TGCAGTGCTCGGCGACAGGGGGGGTCCGGCGAGCAGTACTTC CSARRQGGSGEQYF
TRBD2 TRBJ2-7 medium-sized TRBV2 TGTGCCAGCACCTGGGGGGGGGGCTCCTACGAGCAGTACTTC CASTWGGGSYEQYF